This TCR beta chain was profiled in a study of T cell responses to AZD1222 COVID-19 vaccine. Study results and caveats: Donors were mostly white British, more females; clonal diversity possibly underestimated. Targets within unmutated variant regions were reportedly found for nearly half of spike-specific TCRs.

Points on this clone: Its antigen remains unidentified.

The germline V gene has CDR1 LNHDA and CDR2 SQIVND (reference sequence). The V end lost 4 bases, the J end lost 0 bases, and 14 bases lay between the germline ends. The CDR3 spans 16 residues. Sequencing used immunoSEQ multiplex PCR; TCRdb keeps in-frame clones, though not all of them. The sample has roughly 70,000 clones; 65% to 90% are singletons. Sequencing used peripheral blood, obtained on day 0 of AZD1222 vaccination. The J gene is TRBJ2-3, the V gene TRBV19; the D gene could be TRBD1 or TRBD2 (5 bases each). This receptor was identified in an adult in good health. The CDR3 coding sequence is TGTGCCAGTAGTACCGGGACCCTGCCTAGCACAGATACGCAGTATTTT. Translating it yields CASSTGTLPSTDTQYF.